The rows below give T cell receptor beta chains drawn from one sample of a study of T cell responses to AZD1222 COVID-19 vaccine. Here immunoSEQ multiplex PCR was the method, and the copy in TCRdb shows in-frame clones only, minus some. The sample consists of over 100,000 clones, about 80% of them appearing once. This specimen was peripheral blood, taken on day 0 of AZD1222 vaccination. These receptors all come from an adult in good health. The CDR3 runs from the conserved cysteine through the conserved F or W. Each record gives: CDR3 length, J gene, V gene, CDR3 protein.

>13|TRBJ1-1|TRBV12-3/TRBV12-4
CASSHEVVPEAFF
>15|TRBJ1-3|TRBV15
CATSRGGGIGNTIYF
>15|TRBJ1-5|TRBV2
CASSENLGANQPQHF
>17|TRBJ2-2|TRBV6-2/TRBV6-3
CASSPPRQGDRTGELFF
>15|TRBJ1-5|TRBV5-1
CASSLGASENQPQHF
>16|TRBJ1-5|TRBV27
CASSLVGTGYNQPQHF
>14|TRBJ2-3|TRBV18
CASSSRDSVDTQYF
>15|TRBJ1-1|TRBV2
CASTGTGILDTEAFF
>15|TRBJ1-2|TRBV7-8
CASSIARTGLDGYTF
>13|TRBJ1-1|TRBV5-1
CASSFQQNTEAFF
>13|TRBJ2-7|TRBV11-1
CASRGGVGYEQYF
>15|TRBJ2-2|TRBV18
CASSPRQANTGELFF
>13|TRBJ1-5|TRBV11-1
CASSPTGGQPQHF
>14|TRBJ1-5|TRBV10-2
CASSEWQNNQPQHF
>14|TRBJ2-7|TRBV4-1
CASSQDAVGYEQYF
>15|TRBJ2-7|TRBV28
CASSPPGTMSYEQYF